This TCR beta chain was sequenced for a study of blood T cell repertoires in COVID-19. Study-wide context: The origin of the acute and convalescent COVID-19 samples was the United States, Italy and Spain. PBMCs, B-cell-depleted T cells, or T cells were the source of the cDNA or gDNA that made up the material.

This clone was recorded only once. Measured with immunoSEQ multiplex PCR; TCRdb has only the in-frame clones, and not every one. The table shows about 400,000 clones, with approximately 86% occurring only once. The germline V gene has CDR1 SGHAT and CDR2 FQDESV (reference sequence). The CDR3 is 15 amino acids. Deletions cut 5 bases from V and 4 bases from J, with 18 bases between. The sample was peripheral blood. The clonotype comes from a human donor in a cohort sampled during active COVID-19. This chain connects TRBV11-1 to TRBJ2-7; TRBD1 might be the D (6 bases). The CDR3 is CASSPGRTDSYEQYF. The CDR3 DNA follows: TGTGCCAGCAGCCCTGGCAGGACAGACTCGTACGAGCAGTACTTC.